The clone carrying this T cell receptor (beta chain) was seen a single time. Its antigen remains unknown. The V and J ends lost 0 bases and 7 bases respectively, with 15 bases between them. Per germline, CDR1 ENHRY and CDR2 SYGVKD. The CDR3 extends over 16 amino acids. Measured with immunoSEQ multiplex PCR; TCRdb has only the in-frame clones, and not every one. The sample yields fewer than 400,000 clones, around four fifths seen once. The data belong to a study of Ad26.COV2.S vaccination and SARS-CoV-2 variants. Study-wide context: As a participant in COV1001, the donor was in the Ad26.COV2.S trial arm. Participants got Ad26.COV2.S intramuscularly, once or twice 56 days apart. Study results and limitations: Participants in the vaccine arm had higher spike-specific TCR breadth; placebo recipients had lower.

Treatment denoted: around 19 received Ad26.COV2.S at low or high dose, single or two shots; about five received placebo; per-sample allocation not given. Sampling occurred on day 63 after the first vaccine or placebo injection. Whoever gave the sample was an adult aged 18-55 years in Boston. The chain has TRBV10-3 and TRBJ1-4; perhaps TRBD1 as D (5 bases). The source was peripheral blood, collected in a trial of Ad26.COV2.S vaccine versus placebo. The sequence derives from a person aged 18-65 years who received the Ad26.COV2.S COVID-19 vaccine or a placebo. The CDR3 bases are TGTGCCATCAGTGAGTCGAAGGGGAGAGGCAGTGAAAAACTGTTTTTT. It is translated as CAISESKGRGSEKLFF.